The 6 T cell receptor beta chains presented below share a single source sample, sequenced in a study of PD-1 blockade in classical Hodgkin lymphoma. Time point noted: newly diagnosed, previously untreated cHL patient sample. The protocol was immunoSEQ multiplex PCR, while the TCRdb copy is restricted to in-frame clones and leaves out a portion. This sample yields roughly 70,000 clones, of which roughly 92% are seen a single time; about 2.6% belongs to the top ten. The sequencing input was peripheral blood mononuclear cells (PBMCs). These receptors were collected from a human donor with classical Hodgkin lymphoma.

This sequence joins TRBV6-1 and TRBJ1-1, with D tentatively TRBD1 (5 bases). CDR1 is MNHNS, CDR2 SASEGT, per germline. The CDR3 sequence is 13 residues long. V was trimmed by 7 bases and J by 3 bases, leaving 12 bases between them. CDR3 residues: CASKTGTHTEAFF. CDR3 sequence (DNA): TGTGCCAGCAAGACCGGGACCCACACTGAAGCTTTCTTT.

The chain couples TRBV5-4 to TRBJ1-2, with 7 bases lining up with TRBD1. J gave up 5 bases and V 4 bases, and 14 bases lay outside the gene matches. This CDR3 has 16 amino acids. Germline values: CDR1 SGHNT, CDR2 YYREEE (reference sequence). Here the CDR3 reads CASSPGTAGQLYGYTF. The CDR3 region has the DNA TGTGCCAGCAGCCCGGGCACAGCGGGACAGTTATATGGCTACACCTTC. The full variable domain, rest sourced from reference TRBV5-4 and TRBJ1-2, is ETGVTQSPTHLIKTRGQQVTLRCSSQSGHNTVSWYQQALGQGPQFIFQYYREEENGRGNFPPRFSGLQFPNYSSELNVNALELDDSALYLCASSPGTAGQLYGYTFGSGTRLTVV.

The chain employs TRBV6-5 and TRBJ1-1; D remains ambiguous. CDR1 is MNHEY and CDR2 is SVGAGI in the germline V gene. The CDR3 has 13 amino acids. V gave up 2 bases and J gave up 1 base, with 5 bases separating them. CDR3 loop: CASSYGWNTEAFF. The CDR3 region has the DNA TGTGCCAGCAGTTACGGTTGGAACACTGAAGCTTTCTTT.

The chain employs TRBV4-2 and TRBJ1-6, with D maybe TRBD1 (6 bases). V dropped 0 bases and J dropped 8 bases, with 17 bases sitting between them. The germline CDR1 and CDR2 sequences are LGHNA and YNFKEQ. This CDR3 comprises 17 residues. This CDR3 reads CASSQEGHRVGDSPLHF. The CDR3 DNA reads TGTGCCAGCAGCCAAGAAGGGCACAGGGTAGGTGATTCACCCCTCCACTTT.

The chain has TRBV10-3 and TRBJ2-2, with D possibly being TRBD1 (7 bases). This CDR3 region has 14 residues. Germline-derived CDR1 and CDR2 are ENHRY and SYGVKD. V dropped 10 bases and J dropped 5 bases, with 17 bases sitting between them. CDR3 bases: TGTGCCACCGCAGGCAGGGGGAGGACCGGGGAGCTGTTTTTT. Protein sequence: CATAGRGRTGELFF.

The V and J genes are TRBV18 and TRBJ1-1, with D possibly TRBD1 on 5 matching bases. The V gene lost 4 bases and the J gene lost 6 bases, with 21 bases spanning the gap. CDR1 is KGHSH, CDR2 LQKENI, per germline. The CDR3 loop spans 16 amino acids. CDR3 nucleotides: TGTGCCAGCTCACTTAGCTGGGTGTCAGGGCTTGCTGAAGCTTTCTTT. Its protein is CASSLSWVSGLAEAFF.